This T cell receptor beta chain was observed in a study of cytomegalovirus exposure and HLA in healthy donors. The study's findings and limits: Many donors shared some public TCRs, even though most TCR sequences were rare.

The assay was immunoSEQ multiplex PCR, and TCRdb's table has in-frame clones only and misses some. Seen here are about 360,000 clones, 75% to 90% observed once, and the top ten hold roughly 0.82%. About this clone: Its antigen is unidentified.

Sequenced material: PBMCs. The receptor was derived from a woman aged 18-29 years in good health and CMV-seronegative.

The CDR3 loop reads CASSIYGTWGYEQYF. The CDR3 DNA sequence: TGTGCCAGCAGTATCTACGGGACTTGGGGCTACGAGCAGTACTTC. The gene calls are TRBV28 and TRBJ2-7; perhaps TRBD2 as D (6 bases). V lost 5 bases, J lost 3 bases, and 17 bases lay in between. CDR1 and CDR2 from the germline V gene are MDHEN and SYDVKM. CDR3 size: 15 residues. The full variable domain, completed using reference TRBV28 and TRBJ2-7, is DVKVTQSSRYLVKRTGEKVFLECVQDMDHENMFWYRQDPGLGLRLIYFSYDVKMKEKGDIPEGYSVSREKKERFSLILESASTNQTSMYLCASSIYGTWGYEQYFGPGTRLTVT.